This T cell receptor (beta chain) was sequenced during a study of spatial heterogeneity in lung cancer. Study at large: Detected sequences consistently included more beta-chain ones than alpha-chain ones. The study, taken as a whole, reports: Tumor mutation count correlated with how many alpha and beta TCRs expanded intratumorally.

The time point is: sample taken at primary tumor resection. A total of roughly 72 untreated early-stage non-small cell lung cancer patients served as donors. This clonotype was counted at least ten times. Its antigen is not identified. A distinct unique molecular identifier was carried by each TCR cDNA molecule. Via MiXCR, TCRdb re-called the 5' RACE reads, giving one row per CDR3 protein. Of about 23,000 distinct CDR3 sequences in the sample, approximately 4.3% were seen once. V lost 0 bases and J 6 bases, leaving 7 bases between the germline ends. The CDR3 is 14 residues long. Germline V gene data show CDR1 as SGHDT and CDR2 as YYEEEE.

The V and J genes are TRBV5-6 and TRBJ1-6; maybe TRBD1 (6 bases). This sequence originates from a male donor with early-stage non-small cell lung cancer. Source: lung tumor tissue, taken at surgery. The CDR3 bases are TGTGCCAGCAGCTTGGGAGGGGGTAATTCACCCCTCCACTTT. It codes for CASSLGGGNSPLHF.